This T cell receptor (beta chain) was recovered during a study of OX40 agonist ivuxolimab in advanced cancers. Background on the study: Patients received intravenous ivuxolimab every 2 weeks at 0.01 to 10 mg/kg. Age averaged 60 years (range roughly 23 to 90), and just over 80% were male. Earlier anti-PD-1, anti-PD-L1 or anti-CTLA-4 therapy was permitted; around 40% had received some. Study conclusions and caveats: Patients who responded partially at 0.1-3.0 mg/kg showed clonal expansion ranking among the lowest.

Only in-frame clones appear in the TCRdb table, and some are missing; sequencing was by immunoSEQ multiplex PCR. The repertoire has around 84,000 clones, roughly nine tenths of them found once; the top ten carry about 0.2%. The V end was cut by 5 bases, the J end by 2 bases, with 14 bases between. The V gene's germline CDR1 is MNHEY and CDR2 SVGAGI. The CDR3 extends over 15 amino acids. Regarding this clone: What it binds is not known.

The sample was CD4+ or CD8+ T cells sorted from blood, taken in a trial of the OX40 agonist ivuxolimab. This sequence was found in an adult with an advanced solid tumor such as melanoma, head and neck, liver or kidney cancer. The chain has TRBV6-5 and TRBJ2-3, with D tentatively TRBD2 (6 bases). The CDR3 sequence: CASSPIAGYTDTQYF. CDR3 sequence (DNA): TGTGCCAGCAGTCCCATCGCGGGGTACACAGATACGCAGTATTTT.